Described below is a single TCR beta chain sequence and its context. No antigen is known for it. The record originates from a study of neurological immune-mediated disorders. For sorted libraries, the input was 1 million CD4+ or CD8+ T cells. TCRdb called the 5' RACE reads again in MiXCR, with one record for every CDR3 protein. The sample gives around 44,000 distinct CDR3 sequences, about 14% of which show up once; around 4% is in the top ten. This CDR3 spans 13 amino acids. CDR1 is MNHNS and CDR2 is SASEGT in the germline V gene. Study results and caveats: Private repertoires in all groups were suggested by the finding that expanded clones across subjects shared no CDR3 amino acid sequences.

The sequencing sample was made of CD4+ T cells from blood. The source of this sequence is a woman in her sixties or seventies with HTLV-1-associated myelopathy (HAM/TSP). This chain links TRBV6-1 with TRBJ1-5; D is uncertain. As DNA, the CDR3 is TGTTCCATCAAGGTGCTTAGCAATCAGCCCCAGCATTTT. Protein sequence: CSIKVLSNQPQHF.